These 24 T cell receptor beta chains share one sample of origin, sequenced in a study of blood T cells in healthy people across ages. Alongside a J-beta primer mix, a sample-barcoded 5' primer served in a second PCR lasting about 7 to 12 cycles. TCRdb ran MiXCR on the 5' RACE reads and lists one entry per CDR3 protein. Of hundreds of thousands of distinct CDR3 sequences detected, under 35% appear once; the ten largest clones hold approximately 15%. The sequenced material came from blood. Receptors were obtained from a woman of 80 years or more in good health.

V usage is TRBV25-1 and J usage is TRBJ1-1; possibly TRBD1 for D (5 bases). The CDR3 length is 11 residues. Germline CDR1 reads MGHDK; CDR2 reads SYGVNS. The V and J ends lost 11 bases and 4 bases respectively, with 11 bases between them. The CDR3 protein is CAQFRGTEAFF. CDR3 DNA sequence: TGTGCCCAGTTTAGGGGCACTGAAGCTTTCTTT.

Remarks on this clonotype: A much larger clone lies a single base off, so this may be a read error. The genes are TRBV24-1 and TRBJ2-3; D gene ambiguous. This CDR3 comprises 15 residues. Germline CDR1 reads KGHDR; CDR2 reads SFDVKD. Trimming left V 5 bases short and J 1 base short, with 12 bases between. The CDR3 sequence: CATSAQTGRTDTQYF. In nucleotides, the CDR3 is TGTGCCACCAGTGCCCAAACGGGCCGCACAGATACGCAGTATTTT.

J is TRBJ1-5 and V is TRBV28; D is unresolved. Deletions cut 7 bases from V and 1 base from J, with 23 bases between. Germline V gives CDR1 MDHEN, CDR2 SYDVKM. There are 18 residues in the CDR3. This chain's CDR3 is CASTKSPIKHISNQPQHF. The CDR3 DNA is TGTGCCAGCACTAAGTCCCCCATAAAACATATAAGCAATCAGCCCCAGCATTTT.

Regarding this clonotype: Germline and junction disagree at one end, which may indicate a read error. The chain couples TRBV12-3 or TRBV12-4 to TRBJ2-3; D unclear. The CDR3 is made up of 16 amino acids. This CDR3 is CAGSLMVSSSTDTQYF. The DNA for the CDR3 is TGTGCCGGCAGTTTAATGGTGTCCTCGAGCACAGATACGCAGTATTTT.

This clonotype was counted at least ten times. The chain carries TRBV5-5 and TRBJ2-6; D is undetermined. Germline V gives CDR1 SGHKS, CDR2 YYEKEE (reference sequence). This CDR3 region has 16 residues. Trimming removed 5 bases from V and 4 bases from J, with 16 bases in between. The chain's CDR3 is CASRNKDSGGANVLTF. In DNA, the CDR3 is TGTGCCAGCAGAAATAAGGATTCGGGCGGGGCCAACGTCCTGACTTTC.

The chain employs TRBV18 and TRBJ1-1; TRBD1 matches 9 bases. CDR3 length: 14 residues. Germline V lookup: CDR1 KGHSH, CDR2 LQKENI. V shed 8 bases, J shed 2 bases, and the junction held 6 bases outside the gene matches. CDR3 DNA: TGTGCCAGCCAACGACAGGGGGTTAACACTGAAGCTTTCTTT. Translation gives CASQRQGVNTEAFF.

This clonotype was seen a handful of times. V is TRBV12-3 or TRBV12-4 and J is TRBJ2-2, with TRBD1 identical over 8 bases. V was clipped by 8 bases and J by 3 bases; unmatched bases: 5. This CDR3 spans 14 amino acids. CDR3 loop: CASCTGGYTGELFF. In DNA, the CDR3 is TGTGCCAGCTGTACAGGGGGTTACACCGGGGAGCTGTTTTTT.

A few counts support this clonotype. The gene calls are TRBV11-3 and TRBJ1-1; perhaps TRBD1 as D (6 bases). This CDR3 spans 13 amino acids. Trimming took off 10 bases at V and 0 bases at J, with 12 bases between the two ends. In germline, CDR1 is SGHNT, CDR2 YENEEA. In DNA form, the CDR3 reads TGTGCCACCGACAAGGGGGTGAACACTGAAGCTTTCTTT. This gives the protein CATDKGVNTEAFF.

A note on this clonotype: One base away lies a much larger clone, so this may be a sequencing read error. CDR3 residues: CATRHQGDHSNRPQHF. The CDR3 nucleotides are TGTGCCACCAGGCACCAGGGAGACCATAGCAATCGGCCCCAGCATTTT. The J gene is TRBJ1-5, the V gene TRBV6-2 or TRBV6-3; D might be TRBD1 (5 bases). Germline CDR1 reads MNHEY; CDR2 reads SVGEGT. The CDR3 spans 16 residues.

About this clonotype: This may stem from a read error, because a much larger clone lies one nucleotide away. The rearrangement links TRBV6-2 or TRBV6-3 to TRBJ2-7; D possibly uses TRBD1 or TRBD2 (5 bases each). Trimming removed 0 bases from V and 7 bases from J, with 22 bases in between. In germline, CDR1 is MNHEY, CDR2 SVGEGT. This CDR3 spans 17 amino acids. The CDR3 sequence: CASSYSRAGTSYNEQYF. DNA of the CDR3: TGTGCCAGCAGTTACTCGAGGGCCGGGACCTCCTACAATGAGCAGTACTTC.

This clonotype was found a few times. The V call is TRBV6-1, the J call TRBJ2-3; tentative D call: TRBD2 (7 bases). CDR3 size: 14 residues. Trimming shortened V by 7 bases and J by 0 bases, and 11 bases separated the two germline ends. The germline gives CDR1 MNHNS, CDR2 SASEGT. CDR3 amino acids: CASMRGGSTDTQYF. The CDR3 nucleotides read TGTGCCAGCATGAGGGGGGGTAGCACAGATACGCAGTATTTT.

This clonotype was recorded many times. The chain carries TRBV20-1 and TRBJ2-3; 10 bases line up with TRBD2. V shed 1 base, J shed 4 bases, and the junction held 8 bases outside the gene matches. The germline gives CDR1 DFQATT, CDR2 SNEGSKA (reference sequence). This CDR3 is 16 amino acids long. DNA for the CDR3: TGCAGTGCTAGAGGGGTTGGAGCGGGGGGGTCAGATACGCAGTATTTT. Amino acids: CSARGVGAGGSDTQYF.

A note on this clonotype: A much larger clone differs by one base, so this may be a read error. The V call is TRBV3-1, the J call TRBJ2-6; 7 bases fit TRBD1. CDR3 length: 16 residues. Germline values: CDR1 LGHDT, CDR2 YNNKEL (reference sequence). CDR3 sequence: CASSQPGQAGANVLAF. The CDR3 nucleotides are TGTGCCAGCAGCCAACCCGGACAGGCTGGGGCCAACGTCCTGGCTTTC.

This clonotype was recorded many times. V gene TRBV11-2 combines with J gene TRBJ2-3, with D possibly TRBD1 on 6 matching bases. This CDR3 has 16 amino acids. V dropped 1 base and J dropped 1 base, with 12 bases sitting between them. CDR1 SGHAT and CDR2 FQNNGV come from the germline V gene. The CDR3 nucleotides are TGTGCCAGCAGCTTAGCGTGGGCAGGGGGCACAGATACGCAGTATTTT. This sequence encodes CASSLAWAGGTDTQYF.

The genes are TRBV6-5 and TRBJ2-2; D remains ambiguous. Germline-derived CDR1 and CDR2 are MNHEY and SVGAGI. This CDR3 has 12 residues. V lost 1 base, J lost 6 bases, and 3 bases lay in between. CDR3 bases: TGTGCCAGCAGTTACTGGCCCGGGGAGCTGTTTTTT. As protein: CASSYWPGELFF.

This clonotype was observed a handful of times. The rearrangement uses TRBV20-1 and TRBJ1-4; D is undetermined. The CDR3 extends over 13 amino acids. Trimming shortened V by 6 bases and J by 7 bases, and 15 bases separated the two germline ends. Germline V gene data show CDR1 as DFQATT and CDR2 as SNEGSKA (reference sequence). In DNA, the CDR3 is TGCAGTGCCAGTCGCGGGGAGGGTGAAAAACTGTTTTTT. It codes for CSASRGEGEKLFF.

This clonotype was observed at least ten times. This chain links TRBV6-2 or TRBV6-3 with TRBJ2-1; perhaps TRBD1 as D (6 bases). Germline CDR1 reads MNHEY; CDR2 reads SVGEGT. Trimming removed 6 bases at V and 7 bases at J, with 16 bases between. CDR3 length: 14 amino acids. CDR3 residues: CASSSLDRPNEQFF. Written as DNA, the CDR3 is TGTGCCAGCAGCTCCTTAGACAGGCCTAATGAGCAGTTCTTC.

A few counts support this clonotype. The rearrangement joins TRBV6-1 to TRBJ2-1; D is undetermined. Germline V gene data show CDR1 as MNHNS and CDR2 as SASEGT. The V gene lost 3 bases and the J gene lost 0 bases, with 9 bases spanning the gap. The CDR3 is 15 residues long. CDR3 amino acids: CASSEDGYSYNEQFF. The CDR3, as DNA: TGTGCCAGCAGTGAGGACGGGTACTCCTACAATGAGCAGTTCTTC.

To note about this clonotype: Just one base apart from a much larger clone, this may be a read error. The rearrangement joins TRBV7-2 to TRBJ2-1, with TRBD1 matching 7 bases. The CDR3 contains 16 residues. V lost 5 bases, J lost 4 bases, and 11 bases stayed unmatched. Germline V gives CDR1 SGHTA, CDR2 FQGNSA. CDR3 region: CASSHGNRGPYNEQFF. CDR3 DNA sequence: TGTGCCAGCAGCCATGGCAACAGGGGCCCTTACAATGAGCAGTTCTTC.

This chain links TRBV10-3 with TRBJ1-5; no clear D gene. Trimming took 0 bases from V and 7 from J, leaving 13 bases between them. The CDR3 is 15 residues long. Germline V lookup: CDR1 ENHRY, CDR2 SYGVKD. The CDR3 nucleotides are TGTGCCATCAGTGAGTCCGGAGGGTTCAGGCAGCCCCAGCATTTT. This translates into CAISESGGFRQPQHF.

The table lists this clonotype with many counts. CDR3 amino acids: CASSFERGAYNEQFF. CDR3 DNA sequence: TGTGCCAGCAGCTTCGAGCGGGGGGCCTACAATGAGCAGTTCTTC. The V call is TRBV11-2, the J call TRBJ2-1; 9 nucleotides align to TRBD2. V was pared by 3 bases and J by 2 bases, with 2 bases of the junction left unmatched. CDR1 SGHAT and CDR2 FQNNGV come from the germline V gene. This CDR3 is 15 amino acids long.

There are a few counts of this clonotype. The chain joins TRBV18 to TRBJ1-5; no clear D. The germline CDR1 and CDR2 sequences are KGHSH and LQKENI. This CDR3 region has 15 residues. Trimming removed 2 bases at V and 0 bases at J, with 8 bases between. The CDR3 nucleotides are TGTGCCAGCTCACCAAGCTTAGGTAGCAATCAGCCCCAGCATTTT. Its translation is CASSPSLGSNQPQHF.

This clonotype was observed at least ten times. The chain has TRBV5-5 and TRBJ2-6, with D possibly TRBD1 on 5 matching bases. V was pared by 3 bases and J by 4 bases, with 20 bases between. Germline V gene sequence: CDR1 SGHKS, CDR2 YYEKEE (reference sequence). The CDR3 loop spans 18 amino acids. CDR3 amino acids: CASSYQGPNLGGANVLTF. The CDR3, as DNA: TGTGCCAGCAGCTACCAGGGCCCTAATTTGGGGGGGGCCAACGTCCTGACTTTC.

The rearrangement links TRBV2 to TRBJ2-3, with 10 bases that match TRBD2. V shed 7 bases, J shed 2 bases, and the junction held 3 bases outside the gene matches. Germline V gene data show CDR1 as SNHLY and CDR2 as FYNNEI. The length of the CDR3 is 14 residues. DNA of the CDR3: TGTGCCAGCAAGAGCGGGGGGGCCACAGATACGCAGTATTTT. It translates to CASKSGGATDTQYF.